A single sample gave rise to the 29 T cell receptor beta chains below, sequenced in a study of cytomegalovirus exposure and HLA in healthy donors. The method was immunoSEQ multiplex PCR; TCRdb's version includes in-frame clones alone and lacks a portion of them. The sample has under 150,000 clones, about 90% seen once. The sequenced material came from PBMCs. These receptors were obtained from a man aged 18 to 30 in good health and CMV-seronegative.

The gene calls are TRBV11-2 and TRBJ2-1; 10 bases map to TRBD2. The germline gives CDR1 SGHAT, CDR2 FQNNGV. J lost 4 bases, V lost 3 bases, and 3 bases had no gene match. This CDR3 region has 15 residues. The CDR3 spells CASSFTSGVYNEQFF. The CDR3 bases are TGTGCCAGCAGCTTTACTAGCGGGGTTTACAATGAGCAGTTCTTC.

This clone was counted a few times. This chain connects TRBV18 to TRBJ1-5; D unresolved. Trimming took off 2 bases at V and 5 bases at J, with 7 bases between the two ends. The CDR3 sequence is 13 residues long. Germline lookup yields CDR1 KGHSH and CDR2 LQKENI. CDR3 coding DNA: TGTGCCAGCTCACCAAGCGGAGATCAGCCCCAGCATTTT. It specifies CASSPSGDQPQHF.

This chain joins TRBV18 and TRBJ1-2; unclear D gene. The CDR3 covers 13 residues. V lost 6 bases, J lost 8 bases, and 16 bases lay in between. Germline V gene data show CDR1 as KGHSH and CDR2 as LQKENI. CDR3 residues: CASSLRGSEGYTF. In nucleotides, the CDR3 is TGTGCCAGCTCCCTCCGGGGTTCAGAGGGCTACACCTTC.

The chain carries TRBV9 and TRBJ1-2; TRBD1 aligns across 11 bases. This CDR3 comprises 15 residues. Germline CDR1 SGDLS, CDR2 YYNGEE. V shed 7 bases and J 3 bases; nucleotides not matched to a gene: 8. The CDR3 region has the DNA TGTGCCAGCGGGTCGGGGACAGGGGGTCACTATGGCTACACCTTC. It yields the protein CASGSGTGGHYGYTF.

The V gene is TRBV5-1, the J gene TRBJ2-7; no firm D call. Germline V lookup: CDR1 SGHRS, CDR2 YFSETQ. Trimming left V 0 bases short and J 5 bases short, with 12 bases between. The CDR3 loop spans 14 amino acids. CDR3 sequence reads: CASSLGPSIHEQYF. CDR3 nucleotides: TGCGCCAGCAGCTTGGGGCCCAGTATCCACGAGCAGTACTTC.

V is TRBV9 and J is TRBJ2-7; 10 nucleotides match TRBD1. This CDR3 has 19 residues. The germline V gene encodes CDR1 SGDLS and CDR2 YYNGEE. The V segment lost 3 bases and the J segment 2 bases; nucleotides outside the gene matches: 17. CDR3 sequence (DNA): TGTGCCAGCAGCGCCTCCCGGGACAGGGGTCCAGACCCCACCTACGAGCAGTACTTC. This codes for CASSASRDRGPDPTYEQYF.

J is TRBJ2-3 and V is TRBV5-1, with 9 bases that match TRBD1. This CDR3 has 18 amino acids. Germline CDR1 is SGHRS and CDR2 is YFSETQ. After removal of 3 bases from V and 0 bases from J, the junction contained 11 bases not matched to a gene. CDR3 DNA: TGCGCCAGCAGCTCAGGACAGGGGACGTCCTATAGCACAGATACGCAGTATTTT. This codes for CASSSGQGTSYSTDTQYF. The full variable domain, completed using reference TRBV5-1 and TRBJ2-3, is KAGVTQTPRYLIKTRGQQVTLSCSPISGHRSVSWYQQTPGQGLQFLFEYFSETQRNKGNFPGRFSGRQFSNSRSEMNVSTLELGDSALYLCASSSGQGTSYSTDTQYFGPGTRLTVL.

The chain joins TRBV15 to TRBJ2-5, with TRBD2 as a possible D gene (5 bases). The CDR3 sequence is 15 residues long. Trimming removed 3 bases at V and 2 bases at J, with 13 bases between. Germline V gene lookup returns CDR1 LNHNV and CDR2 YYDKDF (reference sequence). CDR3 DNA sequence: TGTGCCACCAGCAGGGAGGCTACTACACAAGAGACCCAGTACTTC. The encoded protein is CATSREATTQETQYF.

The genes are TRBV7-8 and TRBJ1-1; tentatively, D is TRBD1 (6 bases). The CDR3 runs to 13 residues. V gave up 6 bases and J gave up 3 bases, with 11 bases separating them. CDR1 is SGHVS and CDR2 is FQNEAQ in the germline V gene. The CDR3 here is CASRKDSYTEAFF. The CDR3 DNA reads TGTGCCAGCAGAAAGGACAGTTACACTGAAGCTTTCTTT.

The CDR3 nucleotides are TGCGCCAGCAGCTGGGGAGGCACACGGCAAGGTGAAGCTTTCTTT. Translation gives CASSWGGTRQGEAFF. J is TRBJ1-1 and V is TRBV5-1, with D unresolved. This CDR3 region has 15 residues. Germline V gene lookup returns CDR1 SGHRS and CDR2 YFSETQ. Trimming shortened V by 3 bases and J by 7 bases, and 19 bases separated the two germline ends.

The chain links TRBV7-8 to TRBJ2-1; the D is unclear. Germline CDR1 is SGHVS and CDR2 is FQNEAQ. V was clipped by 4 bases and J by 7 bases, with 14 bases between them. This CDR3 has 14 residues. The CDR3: CASSSETRLNEQFF. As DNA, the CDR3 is TGTGCCAGCAGCTCGGAGACCCGGCTGAATGAGCAGTTCTTC.

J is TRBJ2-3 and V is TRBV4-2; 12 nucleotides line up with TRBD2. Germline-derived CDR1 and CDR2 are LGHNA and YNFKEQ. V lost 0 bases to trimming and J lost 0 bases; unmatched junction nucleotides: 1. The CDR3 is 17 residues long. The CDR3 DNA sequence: TGTGCCAGCAGCCAAGATGGGACTAGCGGGAGCACAGATACGCAGTATTTT. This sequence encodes CASSQDGTSGSTDTQYF.

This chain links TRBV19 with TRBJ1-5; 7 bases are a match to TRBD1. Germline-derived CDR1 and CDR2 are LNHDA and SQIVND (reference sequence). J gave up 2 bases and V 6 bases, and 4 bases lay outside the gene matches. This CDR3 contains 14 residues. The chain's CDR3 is CASRRQGGNQPQHF. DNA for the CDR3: TGTGCCAGTAGGAGACAGGGTGGCAATCAGCCCCAGCATTTT.

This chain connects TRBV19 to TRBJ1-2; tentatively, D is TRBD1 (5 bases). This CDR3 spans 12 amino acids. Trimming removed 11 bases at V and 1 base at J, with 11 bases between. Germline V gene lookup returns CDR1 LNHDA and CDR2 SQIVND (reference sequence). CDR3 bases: TGTGCCTCTGGGGCCAATAACTATGGCTACACCTTC. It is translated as CASGANNYGYTF.

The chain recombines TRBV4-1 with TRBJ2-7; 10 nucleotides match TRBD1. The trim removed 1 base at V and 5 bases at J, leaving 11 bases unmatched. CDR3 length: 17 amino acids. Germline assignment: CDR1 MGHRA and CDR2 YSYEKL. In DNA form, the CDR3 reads TGCGCCAGCAGCCAAGCCCCCCCCGGGACAGGGGTCCACGAGCAGTACTTC. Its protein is CASSQAPPGTGVHEQYF.

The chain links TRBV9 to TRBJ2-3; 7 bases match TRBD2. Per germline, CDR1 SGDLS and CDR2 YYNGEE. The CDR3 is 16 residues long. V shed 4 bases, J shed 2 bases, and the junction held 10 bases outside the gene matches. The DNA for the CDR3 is TGTGCCAGCAGCACATCACCGGGGGGTCACACAGATACGCAGTATTTT. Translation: CASSTSPGGHTDTQYF.

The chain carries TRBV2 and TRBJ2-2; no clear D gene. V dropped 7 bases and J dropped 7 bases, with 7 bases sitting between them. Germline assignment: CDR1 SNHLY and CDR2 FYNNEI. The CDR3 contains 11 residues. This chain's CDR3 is CASMLVGELFF. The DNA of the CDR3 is TGTGCCAGCATGCTAGTCGGGGAGCTGTTTTTT.

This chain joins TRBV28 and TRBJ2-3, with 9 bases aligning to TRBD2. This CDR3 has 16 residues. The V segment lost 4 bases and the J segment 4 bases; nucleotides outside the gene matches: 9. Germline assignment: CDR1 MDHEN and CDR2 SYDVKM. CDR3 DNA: TGTGCCAGCAGTTCGATCATAGCGGGAGAGGCAGATACGCAGTATTTT. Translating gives CASSSIIAGEADTQYF.

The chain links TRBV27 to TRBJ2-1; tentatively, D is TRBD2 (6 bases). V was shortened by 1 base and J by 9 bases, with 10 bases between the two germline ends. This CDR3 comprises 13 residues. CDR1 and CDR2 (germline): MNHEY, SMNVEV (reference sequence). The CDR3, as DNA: TGTGCCAGCAGTTTATTCCCCGGGGGTGAGCAGTTCTTC. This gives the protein CASSLFPGGEQFF.

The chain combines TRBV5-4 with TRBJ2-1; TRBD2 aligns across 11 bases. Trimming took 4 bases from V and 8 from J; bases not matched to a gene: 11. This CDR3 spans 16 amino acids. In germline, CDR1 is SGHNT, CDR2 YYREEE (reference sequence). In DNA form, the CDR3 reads TGTGCCAGCAGCACCACGACTAGCGGGAACTCTGATGAGCAGTTCTTC. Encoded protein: CASSTTTSGNSDEQFF.

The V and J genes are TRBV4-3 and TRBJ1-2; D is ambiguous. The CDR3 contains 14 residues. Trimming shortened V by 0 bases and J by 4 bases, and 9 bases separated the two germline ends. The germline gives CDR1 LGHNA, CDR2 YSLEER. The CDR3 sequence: CASSQERRTYGYTF. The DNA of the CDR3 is TGCGCCAGCAGCCAAGAGCGGAGGACCTATGGCTACACCTTC.

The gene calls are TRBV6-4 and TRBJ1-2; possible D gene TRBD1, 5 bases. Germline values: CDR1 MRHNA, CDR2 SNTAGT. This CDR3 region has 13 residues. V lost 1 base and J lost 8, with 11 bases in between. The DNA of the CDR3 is TGTGCCAGCAGTGACTGGCAGGGAGGCGGCTACACCTTC. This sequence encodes CASSDWQGGGYTF.

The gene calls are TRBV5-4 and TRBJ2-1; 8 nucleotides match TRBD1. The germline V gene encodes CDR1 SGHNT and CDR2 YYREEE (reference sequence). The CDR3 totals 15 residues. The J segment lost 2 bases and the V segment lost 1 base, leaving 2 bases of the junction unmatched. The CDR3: CASSLTGGTYNEQFF. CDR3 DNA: TGTGCCAGCAGCTTGACAGGGGGTACCTACAATGAGCAGTTCTTC.

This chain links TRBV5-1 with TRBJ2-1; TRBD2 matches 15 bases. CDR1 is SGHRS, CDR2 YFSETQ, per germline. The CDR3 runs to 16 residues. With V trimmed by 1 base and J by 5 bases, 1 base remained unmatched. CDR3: CASSLWTSGRDNEQFF. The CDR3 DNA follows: TGCGCCAGCAGCTTGTGGACTAGCGGGAGGGACAATGAGCAGTTCTTC.

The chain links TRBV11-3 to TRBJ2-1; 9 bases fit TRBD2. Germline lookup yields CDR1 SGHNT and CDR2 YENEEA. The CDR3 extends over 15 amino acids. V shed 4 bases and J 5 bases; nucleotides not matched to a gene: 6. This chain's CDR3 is CASSSSSGGHNEQFF. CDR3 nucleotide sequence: TGTGCCAGCAGCTCGAGTAGCGGGGGACACAATGAGCAGTTCTTC. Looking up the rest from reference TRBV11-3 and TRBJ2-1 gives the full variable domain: EAGVVQSPRYKIIEKKQPVAFWCNPISGHNTLYWYLQNLGQGPELLIRYENEEAVDDSQLPKDRFSAERLKGVDSTLKIQPAELGDSAVYLCASSSSSGGHNEQFFGPGTRLTVL.

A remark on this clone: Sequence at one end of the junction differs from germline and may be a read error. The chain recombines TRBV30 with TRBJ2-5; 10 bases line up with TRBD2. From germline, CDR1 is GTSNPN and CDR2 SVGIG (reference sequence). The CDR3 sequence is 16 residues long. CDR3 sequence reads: CAWTSGHGGLQETQYF. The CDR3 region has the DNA TGTGCTTGGACTAGCGGCCACGGAGGGCTTCAAGAGACCCAGTACTTC.

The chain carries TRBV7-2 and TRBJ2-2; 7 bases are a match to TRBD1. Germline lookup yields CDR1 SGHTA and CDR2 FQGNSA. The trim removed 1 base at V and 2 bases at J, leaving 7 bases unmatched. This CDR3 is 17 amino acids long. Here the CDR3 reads CASSLVWDRPNTGELFF. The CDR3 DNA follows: TGTGCCAGCAGCTTAGTGTGGGACAGACCAAACACCGGGGAGCTGTTTTTT.

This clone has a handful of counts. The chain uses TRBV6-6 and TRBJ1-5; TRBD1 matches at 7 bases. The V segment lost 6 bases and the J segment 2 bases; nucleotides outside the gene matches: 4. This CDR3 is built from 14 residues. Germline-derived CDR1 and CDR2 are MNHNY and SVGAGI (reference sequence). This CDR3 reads CASRNGQGNQPQHF. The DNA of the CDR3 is TGTGCCAGCAGGAACGGACAGGGCAATCAGCCCCAGCATTTT.

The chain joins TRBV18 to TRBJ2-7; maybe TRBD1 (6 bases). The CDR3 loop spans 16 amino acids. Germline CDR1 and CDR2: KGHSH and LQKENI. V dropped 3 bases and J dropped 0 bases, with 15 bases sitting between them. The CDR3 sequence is CASSPPTGSSSYEQYF. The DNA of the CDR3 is TGTGCCAGCTCACCCCCTACAGGGTCCTCCTCCTACGAGCAGTACTTC.